The entry that follows covers one T cell receptor beta chain sequence. Its antigen is undetermined. V was clipped by 6 bases and J by 0 bases, with 12 bases between them. The germline V gene has CDR1 MNHEY and CDR2 SVGAGI. This CDR3 is 15 amino acids long. The data were taken from a study of cytomegalovirus exposure and HLA in healthy donors. Amplification used 60 Vbeta primers and 13 Jbeta primers. Only in-frame clones appear in the TCRdb table, and some are missing; sequencing was by immunoSEQ multiplex PCR. Of about 190,000 clones listed, 75% to 90% were seen once; the top ten hold over 2.5%. Study-wide results and caveats: The study designated 150 to 200 TCR beta chains cytomegalovirus-associated. A link between a missense DCLRE1C variant and TCR beta V- and J-gene trimming emerged from a later analysis. Apparent HLA restriction characterized most CMV-associated TCR beta chains in a later analysis. Cytomegalovirus status, reportedly, was diagnosed with high specificity and sensitivity by the classifier.

The chain couples TRBV6-5 to TRBJ1-3, with a weak D call TRBD1 (5 bases). Sequencing used PBMCs. This TCR derives from a woman aged 45-59 years in good health and CMV-seropositive. The CDR3 DNA follows: TGTGCCAGCAGCCAAACAGGTATCTCTGGAAACACCATATATTTT. Its protein product is CASSQTGISGNTIYF.